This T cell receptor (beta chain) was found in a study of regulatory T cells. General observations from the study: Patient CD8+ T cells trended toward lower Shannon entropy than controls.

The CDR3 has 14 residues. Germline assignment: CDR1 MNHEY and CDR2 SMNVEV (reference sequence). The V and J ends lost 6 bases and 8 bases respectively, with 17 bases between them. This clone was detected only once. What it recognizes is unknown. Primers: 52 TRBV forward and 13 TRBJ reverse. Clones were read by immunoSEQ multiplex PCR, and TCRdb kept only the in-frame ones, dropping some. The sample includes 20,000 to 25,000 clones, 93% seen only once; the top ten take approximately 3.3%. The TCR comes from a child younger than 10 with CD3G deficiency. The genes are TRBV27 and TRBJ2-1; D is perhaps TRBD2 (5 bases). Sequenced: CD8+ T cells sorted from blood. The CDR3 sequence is CASSPGDLRDEQFF. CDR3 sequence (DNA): TGTGCCAGCAGCCCAGGAGACCTGCGGGATGAGCAGTTCTTC.